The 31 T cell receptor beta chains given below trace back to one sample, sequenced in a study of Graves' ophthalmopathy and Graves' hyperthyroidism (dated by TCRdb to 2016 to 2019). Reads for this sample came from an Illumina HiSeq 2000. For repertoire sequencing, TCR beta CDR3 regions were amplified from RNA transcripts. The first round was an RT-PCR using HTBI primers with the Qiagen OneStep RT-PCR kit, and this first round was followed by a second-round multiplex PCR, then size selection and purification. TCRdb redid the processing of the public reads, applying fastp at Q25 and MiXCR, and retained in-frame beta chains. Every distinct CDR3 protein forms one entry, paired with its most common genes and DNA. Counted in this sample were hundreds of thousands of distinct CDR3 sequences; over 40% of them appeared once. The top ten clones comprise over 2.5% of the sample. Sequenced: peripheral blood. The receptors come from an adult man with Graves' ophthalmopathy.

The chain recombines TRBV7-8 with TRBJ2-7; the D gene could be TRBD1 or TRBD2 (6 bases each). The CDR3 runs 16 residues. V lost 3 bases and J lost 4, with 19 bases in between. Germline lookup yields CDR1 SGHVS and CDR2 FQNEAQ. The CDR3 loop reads CASSLGAGPPPYEQYF. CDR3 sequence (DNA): TGTGCCAGCAGCTTGGGGGCGGGACCTCCACCATACGAGCAGTACTTC. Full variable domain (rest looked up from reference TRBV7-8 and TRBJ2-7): GAGVSQSPRYKVAKRGQDVALRCDPISGHVSLFWYQQALGQGPEFLTYFQNEAQLDKSGLPSDRFFAERPEGSVSTLKIQRTQQEDSAVYLCASSLGAGPPPYEQYFGPGTRLTVT.

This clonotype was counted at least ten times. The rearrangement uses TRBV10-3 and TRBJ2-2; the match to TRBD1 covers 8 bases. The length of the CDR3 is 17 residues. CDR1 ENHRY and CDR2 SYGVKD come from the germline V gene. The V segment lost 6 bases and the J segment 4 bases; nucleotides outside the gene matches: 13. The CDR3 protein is CAIRSGTGSGGTGELFF. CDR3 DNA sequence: TGTGCCATCAGATCCGGGACAGGATCGGGTGGCACCGGGGAGCTGTTTTTT.

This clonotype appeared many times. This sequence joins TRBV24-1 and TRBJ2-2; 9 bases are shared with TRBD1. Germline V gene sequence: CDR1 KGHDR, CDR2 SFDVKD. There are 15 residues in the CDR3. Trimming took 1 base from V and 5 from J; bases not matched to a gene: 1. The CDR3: CATSDFGTGTGELFF. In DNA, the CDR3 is TGTGCCACCAGTGATTTCGGGACAGGGACCGGGGAGCTGTTTTTT.

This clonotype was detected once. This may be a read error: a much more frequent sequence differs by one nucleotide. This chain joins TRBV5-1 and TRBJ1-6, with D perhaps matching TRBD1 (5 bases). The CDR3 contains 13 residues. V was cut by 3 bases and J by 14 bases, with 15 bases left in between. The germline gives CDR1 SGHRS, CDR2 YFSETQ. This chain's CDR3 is CASSSRDASTLHF. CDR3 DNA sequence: TGCGCCAGCAGCTCACGGGACGCCTCTACCCTCCACTTT.

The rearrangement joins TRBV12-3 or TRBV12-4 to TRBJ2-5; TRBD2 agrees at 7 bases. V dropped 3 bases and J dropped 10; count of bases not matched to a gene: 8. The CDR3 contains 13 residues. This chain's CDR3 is CASSLLAAGVQYF. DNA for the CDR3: TGTGCCAGCAGTTTGCTCGCGGCGGGGGTCCAGTACTTC.

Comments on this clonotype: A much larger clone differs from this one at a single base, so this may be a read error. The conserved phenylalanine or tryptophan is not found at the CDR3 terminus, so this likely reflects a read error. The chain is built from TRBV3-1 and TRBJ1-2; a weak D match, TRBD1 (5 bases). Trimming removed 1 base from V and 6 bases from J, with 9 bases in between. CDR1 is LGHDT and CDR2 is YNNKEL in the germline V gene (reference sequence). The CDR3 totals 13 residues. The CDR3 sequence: CASSQGGVDGYTL. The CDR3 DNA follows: TGTGCCAGCAGCCAAGGAGGGGTCGATGGCTACACCCTC.

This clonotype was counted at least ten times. In DNA, the CDR3 is TGCAGCGTTGAGAAGGGGTTTGGGGCCAACGTCCTGACTTTC. Translating gives CSVEKGFGANVLTF. This sequence joins TRBV29-1 and TRBJ2-6; D is possibly TRBD1 (5 bases). CDR1 and CDR2 (germline): SQVTM, ANQGSEA. Trimming took off 3 bases at V and 3 bases at J, with 9 bases between the two ends. This CDR3 comprises 14 residues.

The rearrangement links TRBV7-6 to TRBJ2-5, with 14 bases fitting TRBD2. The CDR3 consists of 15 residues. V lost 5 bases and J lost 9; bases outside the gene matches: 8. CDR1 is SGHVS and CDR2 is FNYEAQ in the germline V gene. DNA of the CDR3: TGTGCCAGCAGCCCCCGACTAGCGGGGGGGCAAGCCCAGTACTTC. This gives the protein CASSPRLAGGQAQYF.

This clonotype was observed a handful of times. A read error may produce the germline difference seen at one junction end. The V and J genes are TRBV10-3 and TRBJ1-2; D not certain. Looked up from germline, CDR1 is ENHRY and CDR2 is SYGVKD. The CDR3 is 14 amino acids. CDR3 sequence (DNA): TGTGCCAGCAGTCCAGGTTTCTCTAACTATGGCTACACCTTC. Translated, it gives CASSPGFSNYGYTF.

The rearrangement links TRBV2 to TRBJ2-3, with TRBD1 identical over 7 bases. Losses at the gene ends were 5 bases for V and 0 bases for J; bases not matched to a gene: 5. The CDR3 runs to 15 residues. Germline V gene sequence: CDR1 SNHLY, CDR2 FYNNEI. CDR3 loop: CASSWGQLSTDTQYF. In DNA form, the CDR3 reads TGTGCCAGCAGTTGGGGACAGCTCAGCACAGATACGCAGTATTTT.

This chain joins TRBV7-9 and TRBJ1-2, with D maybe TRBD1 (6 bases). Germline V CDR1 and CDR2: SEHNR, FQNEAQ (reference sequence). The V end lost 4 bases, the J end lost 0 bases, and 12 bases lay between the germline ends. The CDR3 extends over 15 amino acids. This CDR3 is CASSSAGDANYGYTF. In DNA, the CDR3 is TGTGCCAGCAGCTCCGCAGGGGACGCTAACTATGGCTACACCTTC.

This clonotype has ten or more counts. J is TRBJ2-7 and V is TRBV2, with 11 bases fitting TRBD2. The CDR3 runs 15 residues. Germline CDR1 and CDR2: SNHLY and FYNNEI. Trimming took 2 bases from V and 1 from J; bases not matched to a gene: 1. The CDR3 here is CASSERTSGSYEQYF. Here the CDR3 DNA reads TGTGCCAGCAGTGAACGGACTAGCGGGTCCTACGAGCAGTACTTC.

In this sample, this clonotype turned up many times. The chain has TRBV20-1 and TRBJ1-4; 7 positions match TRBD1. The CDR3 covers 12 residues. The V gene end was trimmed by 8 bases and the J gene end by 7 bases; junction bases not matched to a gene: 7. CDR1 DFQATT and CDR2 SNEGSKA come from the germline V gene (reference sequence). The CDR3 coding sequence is TGCAGTCCGCAGGGGGTGGGTGAAAAACTGTTTTTT. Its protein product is CSPQGVGEKLFF.

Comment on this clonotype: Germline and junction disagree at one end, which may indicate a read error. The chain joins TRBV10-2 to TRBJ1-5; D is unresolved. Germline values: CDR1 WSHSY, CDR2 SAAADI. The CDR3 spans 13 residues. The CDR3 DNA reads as TGTGCCAGCAGCCTCGAACGGGATCAGCCCCAGCATTTT. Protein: CASSLERDQPQHF.

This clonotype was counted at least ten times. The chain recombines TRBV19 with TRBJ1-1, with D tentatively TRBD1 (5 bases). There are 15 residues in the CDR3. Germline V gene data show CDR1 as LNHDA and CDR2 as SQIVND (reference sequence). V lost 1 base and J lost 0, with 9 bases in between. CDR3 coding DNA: TGTGCCAGTAGTATAGCGGGGCATATGAACACTGAAGCTTTCTTT. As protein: CASSIAGHMNTEAFF.

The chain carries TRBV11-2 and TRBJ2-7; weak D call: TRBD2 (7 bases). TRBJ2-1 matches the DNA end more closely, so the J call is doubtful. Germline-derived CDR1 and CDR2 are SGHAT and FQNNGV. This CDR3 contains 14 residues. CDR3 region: CASSVGGPYNEQFF. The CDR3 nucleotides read TGTGCCAGCAGCGTCGGGGGGCCCTACAATGAGCAGTTCTTC.

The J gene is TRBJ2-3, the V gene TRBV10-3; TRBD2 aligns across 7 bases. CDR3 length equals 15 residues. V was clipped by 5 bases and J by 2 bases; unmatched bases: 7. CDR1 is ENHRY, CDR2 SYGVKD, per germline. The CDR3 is CAISSTSHPTDTQYF. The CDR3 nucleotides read TGTGCCATCAGTTCGACTAGCCACCCCACAGATACGCAGTATTTT.

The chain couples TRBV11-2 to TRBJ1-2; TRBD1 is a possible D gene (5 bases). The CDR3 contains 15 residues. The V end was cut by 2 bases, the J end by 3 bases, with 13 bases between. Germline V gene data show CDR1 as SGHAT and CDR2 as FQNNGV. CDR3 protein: CASSLLVTGDYGYTF. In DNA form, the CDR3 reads TGTGCCAGCAGCTTACTAGTAACAGGAGACTATGGCTACACCTTC. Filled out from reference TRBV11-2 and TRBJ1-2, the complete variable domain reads EAGVAQSPRYKIIEKRQSVAFWCNPISGHATLYWYQQILGQGPKLLIQFQNNGVVDDSQLPKDRFSAERLKGVDSTLKIQPAKLEDSAVYLCASSLLVTGDYGYTFGSGTRLTVV.

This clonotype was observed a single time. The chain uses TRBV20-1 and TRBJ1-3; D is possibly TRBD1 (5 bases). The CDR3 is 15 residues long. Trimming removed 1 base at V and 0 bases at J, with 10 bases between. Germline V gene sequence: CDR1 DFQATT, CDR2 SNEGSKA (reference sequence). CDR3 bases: TGCAGTGCTAGAGTGGGACGGAGCTCTGGAAACACCATATATTTT. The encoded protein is CSARVGRSSGNTIYF.

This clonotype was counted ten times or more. CDR3 loop: CAIRGPVQETQYF. CDR3 bases: TGTGCCATCAGAGGCCCAGTGCAAGAGACCCAGTACTTC. The V gene is TRBV10-3, the J gene TRBJ2-5, with D uncertain. The CDR3 is made up of 13 amino acids. V lost 6 bases, J lost 2 bases, and 10 bases lay in between. From germline, CDR1 is ENHRY and CDR2 SYGVKD.

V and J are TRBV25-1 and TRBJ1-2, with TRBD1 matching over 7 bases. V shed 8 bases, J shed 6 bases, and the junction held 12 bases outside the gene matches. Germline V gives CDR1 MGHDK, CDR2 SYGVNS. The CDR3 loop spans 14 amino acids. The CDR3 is CASSGAGDRDGYTF. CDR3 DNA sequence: TGTGCCAGCTCCGGAGCAGGGGACAGAGATGGCTACACCTTC.

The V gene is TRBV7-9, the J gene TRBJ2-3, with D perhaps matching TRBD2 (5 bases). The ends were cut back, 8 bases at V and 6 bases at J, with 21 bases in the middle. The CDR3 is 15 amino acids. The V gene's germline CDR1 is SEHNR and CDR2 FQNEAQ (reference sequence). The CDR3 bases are TGTGCCAGCCGCTCAATGGGCGGGTCTGGGGATACGCAGTATTTT. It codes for CASRSMGGSGDTQYF.

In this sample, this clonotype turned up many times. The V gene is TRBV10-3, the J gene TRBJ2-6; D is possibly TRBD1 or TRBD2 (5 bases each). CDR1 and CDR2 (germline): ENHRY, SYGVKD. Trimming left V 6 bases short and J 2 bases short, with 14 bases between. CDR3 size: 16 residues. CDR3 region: CAIRGDPITGANVLTF. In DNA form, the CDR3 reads TGTGCCATCAGGGGGGACCCGATTACTGGGGCCAACGTCCTGACTTTC.

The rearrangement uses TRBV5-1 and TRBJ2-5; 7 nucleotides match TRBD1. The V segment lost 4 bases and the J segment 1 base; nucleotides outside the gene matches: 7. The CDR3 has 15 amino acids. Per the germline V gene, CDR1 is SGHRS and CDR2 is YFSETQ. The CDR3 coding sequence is TGCGCCAGCAGCATCGGACAGGTCCTCCAAGAGACCCAGTACTTC. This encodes CASSIGQVLQETQYF.

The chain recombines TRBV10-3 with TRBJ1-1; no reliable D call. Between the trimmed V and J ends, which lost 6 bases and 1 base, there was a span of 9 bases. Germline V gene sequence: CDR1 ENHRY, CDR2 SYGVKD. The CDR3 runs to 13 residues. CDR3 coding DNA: TGTGCCATCAGCGTAGACGGGAACACTGAAGCTTTCTTT. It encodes CAISVDGNTEAFF.

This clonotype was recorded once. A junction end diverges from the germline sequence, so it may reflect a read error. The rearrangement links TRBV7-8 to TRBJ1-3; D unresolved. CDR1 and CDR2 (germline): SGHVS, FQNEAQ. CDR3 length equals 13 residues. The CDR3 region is CASSFGPGDTIYF. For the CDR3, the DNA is TGTGCCAGCAGCTTCGGCCCTGGAGACACCATATATTTT.

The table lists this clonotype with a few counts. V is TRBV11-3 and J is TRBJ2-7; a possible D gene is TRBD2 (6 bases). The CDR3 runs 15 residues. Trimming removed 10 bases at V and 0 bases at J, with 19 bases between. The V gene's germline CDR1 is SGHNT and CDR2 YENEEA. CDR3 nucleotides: TGTGCCATCGGAGGGGACTCCTTGAACTCCTACGAGCAGTACTTC. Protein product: CAIGGDSLNSYEQYF.

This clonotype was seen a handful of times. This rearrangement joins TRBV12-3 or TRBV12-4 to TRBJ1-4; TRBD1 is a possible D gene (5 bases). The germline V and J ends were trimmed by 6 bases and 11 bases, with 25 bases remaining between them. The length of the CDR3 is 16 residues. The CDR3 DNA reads TGTGCCAGCAGCCCAACCTCAGGGCCCGGTTCGGGGAAACTGTTTTTT. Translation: CASSPTSGPGSGKLFF.

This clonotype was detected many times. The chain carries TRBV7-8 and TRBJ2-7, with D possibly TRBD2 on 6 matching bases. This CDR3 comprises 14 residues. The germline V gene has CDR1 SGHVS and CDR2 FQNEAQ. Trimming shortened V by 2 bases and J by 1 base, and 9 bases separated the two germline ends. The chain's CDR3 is CASSLMGGSYEQYF. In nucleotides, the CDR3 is TGTGCCAGCAGCTTAATGGGGGGATCCTACGAGCAGTACTTC.

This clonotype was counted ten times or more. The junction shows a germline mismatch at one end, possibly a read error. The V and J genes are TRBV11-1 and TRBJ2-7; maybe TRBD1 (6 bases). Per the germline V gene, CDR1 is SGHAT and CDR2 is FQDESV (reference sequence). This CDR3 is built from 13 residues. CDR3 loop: CASSFKFQGPLLF. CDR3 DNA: TGTGCCAGCAGCTTCAAATTTCAGGGGCCCCTGCTCTTC.

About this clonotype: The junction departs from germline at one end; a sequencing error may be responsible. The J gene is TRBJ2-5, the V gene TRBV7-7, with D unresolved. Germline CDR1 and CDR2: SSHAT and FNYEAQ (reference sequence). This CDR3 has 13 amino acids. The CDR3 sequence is CASSLDAEETQYF. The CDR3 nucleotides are TGTGCTAGCAGCTTAGACGCCGAAGAGACCCAGTACTTC.